These T cell receptor beta chains were read from a single sample in a study of blood T cell repertoires in COVID-19. The assay was immunoSEQ multiplex PCR, and TCRdb's table has in-frame clones only and misses some. The data show some 490,000 clones, with approximately 90% seen just once and around 7.9% held by the top ten. Sequenced: PBMCs or T cells enriched from blood (not recorded which). The receptors were sampled from a woman aged 60-75 years who had recovered from COVID-19. Both conserved end residues are part of each CDR3. D genes are given only for firm matches. Only part of the rows carry a size: once, few, many, or a class if the clone is expanded.

>TRBV19|-|14|-|TRBJ1-4
TGTGCCAGTACCCCGGGGGGGGTCGGTGAAAAACTGTTTTTT
CASTPGGVGEKLFF
>TRBV21-1|-|18|-|TRBJ2-1
TGTGCCAGCAGCAAAGGGGCCGTGTGGGGGGACCTCTACAATGAGCAGTTCTTC
CASSKGAVWGDLYNEQFF
>TRBV10-2|-|13|-|TRBJ2-7
TGCGCCAGCAGTGAGTCCCCTTACTACGAGCAGTACTTC
CASSESPYYEQYF
>TRBV7-8|-|19|-|TRBJ1-2
TGTGCCAGCAGCCCCATGGGGAACAATCCCGTTTCGAGCGGCTATGGCTACACCTTC
CASSPMGNNPVSSGYGYTF
>TRBV6-5|-|14|-|TRBJ1-4
TGTGCCAGCAGTAAGACAGGCTTCAATGAAAAACTGTTTTTT
CASSKTGFNEKLFF
>TRBV4-1|-|17|-|TRBJ2-3
TGCGCCAGCAGCCAAGGGAGTGAAGGGGGTATCACAGATACGCAGTATTTT
CASSQGSEGGITDTQYF
>TRBV5-1|-|18|TRBD1|TRBJ2-7
TGCGCCAGCAGCTTGGCGCGTGAAACAGGGGACCTAAGCTACGAGCAGTACTTC
CASSLARETGDLSYEQYF
>TRBV6-5|-|15|TRBD1|TRBJ1-6
TGTGCCAGCAGCCTGACAGGGGTGCAGAATTCACCCCTCCACTTT
CASSLTGVQNSPLHF
>TRBV4-1|-|15|-|TRBJ1-1
TGCGCCAGCAGCCAAGCCCCTGGACAGAACACTGAAGCTTTCTTT
CASSQAPGQNTEAFF
>TRBV5-1|-|14|-|TRBJ1-1
TGCGCCAGCAGCTTGGAACAGGGCTACACTGAAGCTTTCTTT
CASSLEQGYTEAFF
>TRBV12-3/TRBV12-4|-|13|-|TRBJ2-3
TGTGCCAGCAGTTTTGCCCTGTCGGGAACGCAGTATTTT
CASSFALSGTQYF
>TRBV7-2|-|15|TRBD1|TRBJ1-6
TGTGCCAGCAGTTCTAGTGGGACAGGGGGTTCACCCCTCCACTTT
CASSSSGTGGSPLHF
>TRBV5-4|-|15|TRBD2|TRBJ2-2
TGTGCCAGCAGCCGACTAGCGGGAGGGACCGGGGAGCTGTTTTTT
CASSRLAGGTGELFF
>TRBV5-1|-|15|-|TRBJ2-3
TGCGCCAGCAGCTACCTAGGGGGAGGCACAGATACGCAGTATTTT
CASSYLGGGTDTQYF
>TRBV27|-|16|TRBD1|TRBJ2-3
TGTGCCAGCAGGTGGGACAGGGGAGAATCCACAGATACGCAGTATTTT
CASRWDRGESTDTQYF
>TRBV7-9|-|15|TRBD1|TRBJ1-5
TGTGCCAGCAGCTTAGCGGGGACAGGGGCTCAGCCCCAGCATTTT
CASSLAGTGAQPQHF
>TRBV19|-|14|-|TRBJ2-1
TGTGCCAGTAGTGTTGACAGGCTTTATAATGAGCAGTTCTTC
CASSVDRLYNEQFF
>TRBV10-3|-|12|-|TRBJ1-5
TGTGCCACCTCTTCTAGCAATCAGCCCCAGCATTTT
CATSSSNQPQHF
>TRBV19|-|16|-|TRBJ1-6
TGTGCCAGTAGCCCCCTAGCCGGGACACTTTCTTCACCCCTCCACTTT
CASSPLAGTLSSPLHF
>TRBV27|-|19|TRBD1|TRBJ2-2
TGTGCCAGCAGTTTTCGGGGGCAGGGGGCGCGGAGGAACACCGGGGAGCTGTTTTTT
CASSFRGQGARRNTGELFF
>TRBV2|-|13|-|TRBJ2-7
TGTGCCAGCAGTGAAGCATCAGCCTACGAGCAGTACTTC
CASSEASAYEQYF
>TRBV5-6|-|13|-|TRBJ1-1
TGTGCCAGCAGCTTTATGGGGCTCACTGAAGCTTTCTTT
CASSFMGLTEAFF
>TRBV11-2|-|15|-|TRBJ2-3
TGTGCCAGCACCCTAGGGCGGGGGCAGGGAGATACGCAGTATTTT
CASTLGRGQGDTQYF
>TRBV5-4|-|14|-|TRBJ2-7
TGTGCCAGCAGCTCTCCTACAGGGCGCGGCGAGCAGTACTTC
CASSSPTGRGEQYF
>TRBV7-2|-|16|-|TRBJ2-5
TGTGCCAGCAGCCTGATGGGGGGGGCCCTCGCAGAGACCCAGTACTTC
CASSLMGGALAETQYF
>TRBV5-1|once|15|-|TRBJ2-7
TGCGCCAGCAGCCCGGAGGTCGGGGACTCCTACGAGCAGTACTTC
CASSPEVGDSYEQYF
>TRBV14|-|13|-|TRBJ2-2
TGTGCCAGCAGCTGGGCCAACACCGGGGAGCTGTTTTTT
CASSWANTGELFF
>TRBV5-6|-|19|TRBD2|TRBJ2-5
TGTGCCAGCAGCGCAGGGACTAGCGGGGGGGCCTTTATTCGGGAGACCCAGTACTTC
CASSAGTSGGAFIRETQYF
>TRBV10-3|-|14|TRBD1|TRBJ2-3
TGTGCCATCAGCTGGACAGGGGGGGAGGATACGCAGTATTTT
CAISWTGGEDTQYF
>TRBV5-1|-|15|-|TRBJ1-6
TGCGCCAGCAGCTTGGGGAGCTCCTATAATTCACCCCTCCACTTT
CASSLGSSYNSPLHF
>TRBV5-4|-|18|TRBD2|TRBJ2-4
TGTGCCAGCAGCTCCCGGTCGGGGGGTCCGATAGCCAAAAACATTCAGTACTTC
CASSSRSGGPIAKNIQYF
>TRBV10-3|-|13|TRBD1|TRBJ1-6
TGTGCCAGCAACGGACAGGCCAATTCACCCCTCCACTTT
CASNGQANSPLHF
>TRBV6-6|-|16|-|TRBJ1-3
TGTGCCAGCAGTTACTCACAGGCCCACTCTGGAAACACCATATATTTT
CASSYSQAHSGNTIYF
>TRBV28|-|13|TRBD1|TRBJ1-1
TGTGCCAGCAGACGGACAGGGAACACTGAAGCTTTCTTT
CASRRTGNTEAFF
>TRBV11-3|once|13|-|TRBJ1-3
TGTGCCAGCCGGAGGGATTCTGGAAACACCATATATTTT
CASRRDSGNTIYF
>TRBV5-5|-|14|-|TRBJ1-2
TGTGCCAGCAGCCCGTCTACAGGCTCCTATGGCTACACCTTC
CASSPSTGSYGYTF
>TRBV2|-|16|-|TRBJ1-6
TGTGCCAGCAGCCGTGAGGGGGGGGGCTCTAGATCACCCCTCCACTTT
CASSREGGGSRSPLHF
>TRBV5-5|-|17|-|TRBJ1-3
TGTGCCAGCAGCCTTTTTACAGGGTTACACTCTGGAAACACCATATATTTT
CASSLFTGLHSGNTIYF
>TRBV7-8|-|13|-|TRBJ2-2
TGTGCCAGCAGTTATAGGGGCACCGGGGAGCTGTTTTTT
CASSYRGTGELFF
>TRBV6-5|-|14|TRBD1|TRBJ1-2
TGTGCCAGCAGCCAGGGACAGTCGATCTATGGCTACACCTTC
CASSQGQSIYGYTF
>TRBV30|-|15|TRBD1|TRBJ1-4
TGTGCCTGGAGTACGAAACAGGGGGCTTGGGAAAAACTGTTTTTT
CAWSTKQGAWEKLFF
>TRBV7-2|-|16|TRBD2|TRBJ2-1
TGTGCCAGCAGCTTATTTAGCGGGGGGGCTCTCAATGAGCAGTTCTTC
CASSLFSGGALNEQFF
>TRBV13|few|14|-|TRBJ1-2
TGTGCCAGCAGCTTGGGGGCTCTGGGCGTTGGCTACACCTTC
CASSLGALGVGYTF
>TRBV18|once|13|-|TRBJ2-7
TGTGCCAGCTCACCGGCAACCTCCTACGAGCAGTACTTC
CASSPATSYEQYF
>TRBV29-1|-|16|-|TRBJ2-3
TGCAGCGTTGTCTGGATTACAGGGCAGAGGACAGATACGCAGTATTTT
CSVVWITGQRTDTQYF
>TRBV5-1|-|16|TRBD1|TRBJ2-2
TGCGCCAGCAGCTTGGTAGGGACAGCAAACACCGGGGAGCTGTTTTTT
CASSLVGTANTGELFF
>TRBV6-5|-|13|-|TRBJ2-1
TGTGCCAGCAGTTACGCGGGGGCCTACGGGCAGTTCTTC
CASSYAGAYGQFF
>TRBV5-1|-|15|-|TRBJ1-2
TGCGCCAGCAGCTTGGGGGCAGGGACTAACTATGGCTACACCTTC
CASSLGAGTNYGYTF
>TRBV5-1|-|16|TRBD1|TRBJ1-1
TGCGCCAGCAGCGGTGCACAGGGGGCTATGAACACTGAAGCTTTCTTT
CASSGAQGAMNTEAFF
>TRBV2|-|13|-|TRBJ1-5
TGTGCCAGCAGTGAACAGAGCAATCAGCCCCAGCATTTT
CASSEQSNQPQHF
>TRBV3-1/TRBV3-2|-|14|-|TRBJ1-1
TGTGCCAGCAGCCAAGACCCACAGTACACTGAAGCTTTCTTT
CASSQDPQYTEAFF
>TRBV19|-|15|-|TRBJ2-3
TGTGCCAGTACCATGGAGGGGGGGTTCACAGATACGCAGTATTTT
CASTMEGGFTDTQYF
>TRBV30|-|13|-|TRBJ1-1
TGTGCCTGGAGCCCTCAGGGAAACACTGAAGCTTTCTTT
CAWSPQGNTEAFF
>TRBV7-2|-|15|-|TRBJ1-4
TGTGCCAGCAGCTTAGCAGGGGTCACTAATGAAAAACTGTTTTTT
CASSLAGVTNEKLFF